The 11 T cell receptor beta chains listed next were all sequenced from one sample in a study of T-cell memory formation after mild COVID-19. In TCRdb, the 5' RACE reads were re-called with MiXCR into one record per CDR3 protein. The sample has tens of thousands of distinct CDR3 sequences; 12% are singletons. The specimen sequenced was PBMCs or a T cell subset sorted from them (not recorded which). These receptors were taken from an adult woman who had mild COVID-19 (a few samples of this study predate the infection). Cell type and time point are not known.

This clonotype was seen ten or more times. The rearrangement joins TRBV7-9 to TRBJ1-4, with D possibly matching TRBD1 (6 bases). There are 16 residues in the CDR3. Trimming removed 6 bases from V and 0 bases from J, with 14 bases in between. In germline, CDR1 is SEHNR, CDR2 FQNEAQ (reference sequence). The CDR3 loop reads CASSHWTAATNEKLFF. The CDR3 bases are TGTGCCAGCAGTCACTGGACAGCCGCAACTAATGAAAAACTGTTTTTT.

This clonotype showed up many times. The V call is TRBV18, the J call TRBJ1-4, with D perhaps TRBD1 (5 bases). Germline loops: CDR1 KGHSH, CDR2 LQKENI. V lost 5 bases to trimming and J lost 8 bases, with 15 bases between them. The CDR3 covers 14 residues. The CDR3 DNA follows: TGTGCCAGCTCATATGGAGCGGGGCGGGAAAAACTGTTTTTT. Translation gives CASSYGAGREKLFF. Together with reference TRBV18 and TRBJ1-4, the CDR3 gives the full variable domain: NAGVMQNPRHLVRRRGQEARLRCSPMKGHSHVYWYRQLPEEGLKFMVYLQKENIIDESGMPKERFSAEFPKEGPSILRIQQVVRGDSAAYFCASSYGAGREKLFFGSGTQLSVL.

In this sample, this clonotype turned up many times. V gene TRBV7-8 combines with J gene TRBJ2-2; D is perhaps TRBD1 or TRBD2 (7 bases each). The V gene lost 0 bases and the J gene lost 5 bases, with 16 bases spanning the gap. Germline V gives CDR1 SGHVS, CDR2 FQNEAQ. The CDR3 has 17 amino acids. CDR3 amino acids: CASSLAYFRGGTGELFF. The CDR3 DNA follows: TGTGCCAGCAGCTTAGCGTACTTCAGGGGGGGGACCGGGGAGCTGTTTTTT.

The sample holds many counts of this clonotype. The chain joins TRBV12-5 to TRBJ2-2, with a possible D match to TRBD1 (5 bases). This CDR3 has 14 amino acids. Germline loops: CDR1 LGHNT, CDR2 FRNRAP. V was shortened by 5 bases and J by 4 bases, with 11 bases between the two germline ends. The chain's CDR3 is CASGTRTPTGELFF. The CDR3 bases are TGTGCTAGTGGTACCAGGACACCCACCGGGGAGCTGTTTTTT.

There are many counts of this clonotype. The chain couples TRBV6-5 to TRBJ1-1; D is possibly TRBD1 (5 bases). Germline CDR1 reads MNHEY; CDR2 reads SVGAGI. The CDR3 is 13 amino acids. V lost 2 bases and J lost 5, with 9 bases in between. CDR3 amino acids: CASSYGRGTEAFF. The CDR3, as DNA: TGTGCCAGCAGTTACGGGCGGGGGACTGAAGCTTTCTTT.

V gene TRBV7-2 combines with J gene TRBJ2-7; no clear D. CDR1 is SGHTA and CDR2 is FQGNSA in the germline V gene. The CDR3 runs to 13 residues. Trimming took off 3 bases at V and 2 bases at J, with 8 bases between the two ends. CDR3 protein: CASSFTTAYEQYV. CDR3 nucleotide sequence: TGTGCCAGCAGCTTCACCACAGCCTACGAGCAGTACGTC.

The V call is TRBV11-3, the J call TRBJ1-1; the match to TRBD1 covers 9 bases. Germline V gives CDR1 SGHNT, CDR2 YENEEA. V lost 5 bases and J lost 1; bases outside the gene matches: 11. This CDR3 region has 17 residues. The CDR3 loop is CASSPGRGQGPNTEAFF. CDR3 sequence (DNA): TGTGCCAGCAGCCCCGGGCGGGGACAGGGACCGAACACTGAAGCTTTCTTT. Full variable domain (remainder filled in from reference TRBV11-3 and TRBJ1-1): EAGVVQSPRYKIIEKKQPVAFWCNPISGHNTLYWYLQNLGQGPELLIRYENEEAVDDSQLPKDRFSAERLKGVDSTLKIQPAELGDSAVYLCASSPGRGQGPNTEAFFGQGTRLTVV.

This clonotype showed up many times. The chain links TRBV2 to TRBJ1-2; a weak D match, TRBD1 (6 bases). Germline V gives CDR1 SNHLY, CDR2 FYNNEI. V was cut by 11 bases and J by 2 bases, with 15 bases left in between. This CDR3 contains 13 residues. CDR3 in amino acids: CAGSGHLNYGYTF. CDR3 nucleotides: TGTGCCGGATCGGGACACCTAAACTATGGCTACACCTTC.

This clonotype was detected ten times or more. V and J are TRBV5-1 and TRBJ1-5; possible D gene TRBD1, 5 bases. V was pared by 0 bases and J by 9 bases, with 16 bases between. The CDR3 consists of 15 residues. Germline CDR1 SGHRS, CDR2 YFSETQ. CDR3 DNA sequence: TGCGCCAGCAGCTTGGATGGGACCCCTTTGACGCCCCAGCATTTT. Its protein product is CASSLDGTPLTPQHF.

The genes are TRBV5-1 and TRBJ2-2; 7 nucleotides line up with TRBD2. The CDR3 length is 16 residues. The V gene's germline CDR1 is SGHRS and CDR2 YFSETQ. V was pared by 1 base and J by 3 bases, with 6 bases of the junction left unmatched. The CDR3 DNA reads TGCGCCAGCAGCTTGACCGGGAGGTCGGACACCGGGGAGCTGTTTTTT. The encoded protein is CASSLTGRSDTGELFF.

Many counts were recorded for this clonotype. This CDR3 reads CASTPRGGQGLGNEQFF. CDR3 nucleotides: TGTGCCAGCACCCCCCGAGGGGGACAGGGTCTTGGGAATGAGCAGTTCTTC. The chain carries TRBV11-2 and TRBJ2-1, with 9 bases matching TRBD1. The J segment lost 7 bases and the V segment lost 7 bases, leaving 17 bases of the junction unmatched. The CDR3 has 17 residues. The germline gives CDR1 SGHAT, CDR2 FQNNGV. The entire variable domain, with the rest obtained from reference TRBV11-2 and TRBJ2-1, is as follows: EAGVAQSPRYKIIEKRQSVAFWCNPISGHATLYWYQQILGQGPKLLIQFQNNGVVDDSQLPKDRFSAERLKGVDSTLKIQPAKLEDSAVYLCASTPRGGQGLGNEQFFGPGTRLTVL.